A single T cell receptor beta chain is shown here with its context. In TCRdb, the RT-PCR reads were re-called with MiXCR into one record per CDR3 protein. This sample has 900,000 to 1,000,000 distinct CDR3 sequences, with about a sixth found just once. The sample comes from a study of patients and donors after allogeneic stem cell transplantation. Germline V lookup: CDR1 SQVTM, CDR2 ANQGSEA. V shed 6 bases and J 7 bases; nucleotides not matched to a gene: 15. The CDR3 runs to 15 residues. What was sequenced was blood, either unsorted or a sorted T cell fraction (not recorded which). The clonotype originates from a human donor who was either an allogeneic HSCT recipient or a stem cell or donor lymphocyte infusion donor (not recorded which). It is not recorded whose cells these are; they may come from a transplant donor. The V and J genes are TRBV29-1 and TRBJ1-1; 9 bases fit TRBD1. This CDR3 reads CSVTGYRDRVFEAFF. CDR3 nucleotides: TGCAGCGTGACTGGCTACCGGGACAGGGTTTTTGAAGCTTTCTTT.